Presented here are 20 T cell receptor beta chains from one specimen sequenced in a study of CXCR3-negative and CXCR3-positive naive CD8 T cells. Broader study findings: More hydrophobic TRB CDR3s occurred in CXCR3-positive than in CXCR3-negative naive cells.

Which antigens these TCRs recognize remains unknown. UMI-labeled 5' RACE yielded the TRB cDNA libraries. TCRdb reanalyzed the 5' RACE reads, giving one entry per CDR3 protein sequence and no DNA. With 150,000 to 180,000 distinct CDR3 sequences in the sample, the ten largest clones hold nearly 0.5%. The material sequenced was naive CXCR3+ CD8+ T cells from blood. As to subset: CD45RO-CCR7+CD27+CD95- naive CD8+ T cells expressing CXCR3 (TNR3+). These TCRs come from a human donor in good health. Some clones in this sample may be carry-over from other donors' samples.

The chain links TRBV6-5 to TRBJ2-5; no DNA is available, so the TRBD1 call from TCRdb remains unchecked. This CDR3 comprises 16 residues. Germline V CDR1 and CDR2: MNHEY, SVGAGI. CDR3: CASSYWVREGEETQYF.

The chain is built from TRBV29-1 and TRBJ2-1. The germline V gene encodes CDR1 SQVTM and CDR2 ANQGSEA. This CDR3 region has 13 residues. This chain's CDR3 is CSVVVSLIDEQFF.

The V and J genes are TRBV6-6 and TRBJ2-2; TCRdb's D gene call, TRBD2, goes unchecked for lack of DNA. This CDR3 spans 17 amino acids. Germline V CDR1 and CDR2: MNHNY, SVGAGI (reference sequence). CDR3 sequence: CASSYSIAFSHTGELFF.

The gene calls are TRBV7-9 and TRBJ2-3; TCRdb names TRBD2, which stays unverified in the absence of DNA. Per the germline V gene, CDR1 is SEHNR and CDR2 is FQNEAQ (reference sequence). The length of the CDR3 is 15 residues. CDR3 protein: CASSSSGLAGRKGDF.

This chain uses TRBV7-2 with TRBJ1-2. Per the germline V gene, CDR1 is SGHTA and CDR2 is FQGNSA. The CDR3 is 14 residues long. The CDR3 spells CASSLAASFYGYTF.

The genes are TRBV4-1 and TRBJ2-1; there is no DNA to check the TCRdb D call of TRBD1. The CDR3 sequence is 13 residues long. The V gene's germline CDR1 is MGHRA and CDR2 YSYEKL. The CDR3 loop reads CASSQGGGNEQFF.

The chain employs TRBV29-1 and TRBJ2-7. Per the germline V gene, CDR1 is SQVTM and CDR2 is ANQGSEA. The CDR3 length is 13 residues. The CDR3: CSVEEGNSYEQYF.

V and J are TRBV2 and TRBJ2-5; TCRdb calls TRBD1, which cannot be checked without DNA. Germline V gene data show CDR1 as SNHLY and CDR2 as FYNNEI. The CDR3 sequence is 13 residues long. The CDR3 sequence is CASSEQGLETQYF. The full variable domain, completed using reference TRBV2 and TRBJ2-5, is EPEVTQTPSHQVTQMGQEVILRCVPISNHLYFYWYRQILGQKVEFLVSFYNNEISEKSEIFDDQFSVERPDGSNFTLKIRSTKLEDSAMYFCASSEQGLETQYFGPGTRLLVL.

The chain uses TRBV12-3 or TRBV12-4 and TRBJ2-5; TCRdb gives TRBD1 as the D gene, but with no DNA this cannot be confirmed. The CDR3 is 14 amino acids. The CDR3 sequence: CASSAGGGYETQYF.

V and J are TRBV5-6 and TRBJ2-2. The CDR3 consists of 15 residues. CDR1 SGHDT and CDR2 YYEEEE come from the germline V gene. CDR3 in amino acids: CASSLDLRNTGELFF.

The chain has TRBV4-1 and TRBJ1-5; the D call of TRBD1 rests on TCRdb alone, since no DNA is present to check it. This CDR3 is built from 15 residues. Germline V gene data show CDR1 as MGHRA and CDR2 as YSYEKL. The chain's CDR3 is CASSRSSGVYQPQHF.

The chain recombines TRBV11-2 with TRBJ2-7. Germline V gene data show CDR1 as SGHAT and CDR2 as FQNNGV. The CDR3 covers 14 residues. The CDR3 loop is CASSFKASSYEQYF.

This chain links TRBV12-3 or TRBV12-4 with TRBJ2-7. The CDR3 extends over 12 amino acids. CDR3 sequence reads: CASSLRGYEQYF.

This chain connects TRBV7-2 to TRBJ2-3; TCRdb's D call of TRBD2 is untestable without DNA. Per germline, CDR1 SGHTA and CDR2 FQGNSA. This CDR3 spans 18 amino acids. The chain's CDR3 is CASSLEGLAGRLVDTQYF.

The chain uses TRBV7-6 and TRBJ1-5. The CDR3 covers 13 residues. Germline CDR1 and CDR2: SGHVS and FNYEAQ. The CDR3 spells CASSSSDNQPQHF.

This chain uses TRBV29-1 with TRBJ2-1; no DNA is available, so the TRBD2 call from TCRdb remains unchecked. The CDR3 covers 15 residues. Germline-derived CDR1 and CDR2 are SQVTM and ANQGSEA. The CDR3 sequence is CSVDSGLPTYNEQFF.

The V call is TRBV14, the J call TRBJ1-4; TCRdb's D call of TRBD1 is untestable without DNA. The CDR3 covers 15 residues. Germline V gives CDR1 SGHDN, CDR2 FVKESK. This chain's CDR3 is CASSQGTVAWEKLFF.

This rearrangement joins TRBV12-3 or TRBV12-4 to TRBJ1-2; TCRdb returns TRBD1, unconfirmable since there is no DNA. The CDR3 length is 23 residues. The CDR3 loop is CASLGLRELNPREDRGQGYGYTF.

The chain is built from TRBV13 and TRBJ2-1; TCRdb outputs TRBD2, but without DNA this stays unchecked. The germline CDR1 and CDR2 sequences are PRHDT and FYEKMQ (reference sequence). The CDR3 loop spans 14 amino acids. The CDR3: CASSLDPGGDEQFF.

This chain joins TRBV3-1 and TRBJ2-1. Germline lookup yields CDR1 LGHDT and CDR2 YNNKEL (reference sequence). The CDR3 is made up of 16 amino acids. CDR3 in amino acids: CASSQVSPSSYNEQFF.